This passage covers 16 T cell receptor beta chains from one sample sequenced in a study of Graves' ophthalmopathy and Graves' hyperthyroidism. Transcripts of RNA were the source for amplifying TCR beta CDR3 regions. An opening RT-PCR round employed HTBI primers and preceded a second-round multiplex PCR. TCRdb ran MiXCR on the multiplex PCR reads and lists one entry per CDR3 protein. Of about 240,000 distinct CDR3 sequences listed, roughly 50% are singletons. The specimen was peripheral blood. All receptors derive from an adult man with Graves' ophthalmopathy.

The CDR3 region is CAISESRGLAGALEQYF. The CDR3 DNA reads TGTGCCATCAGTGAGTCGAGGGGACTAGCGGGAGCCCTCGAGCAGTACTTC. V gene TRBV10-3 combines with J gene TRBJ2-7, with TRBD2 identical over 14 bases. Germline V gene sequence: CDR1 ENHRY, CDR2 SYGVKD. V was clipped by 0 bases and J by 6 bases; unmatched bases: 7. CDR3 length: 17 amino acids.

This clonotype was recorded only once. The chain joins TRBV7-9 to TRBJ2-5, with TRBD2 identical over 8 bases. Germline CDR1 and CDR2: SEHNR and FQNEAQ (reference sequence). This CDR3 is built from 16 residues. Unmatched junction bases numbered 6, after V lost 2 bases and J lost 1 base. CDR3 region: CASSLTGGGTQETQYF. The CDR3 nucleotides read TGTGCCAGCAGCTTAACGGGCGGGGGGACCCAAGAGACCCAGTACTTC.

This clonotype has more than one count but fewer than ten. J is TRBJ1-5 and V is TRBV6-5; perhaps TRBD1 as D (5 bases). This CDR3 contains 14 residues. V was pared by 6 bases and J by 3 bases, with 12 bases between. Germline CDR1 reads MNHEY; CDR2 reads SVGAGI. CDR3 nucleotide sequence: TGTGCCAGCAGGGGACTGGATTACAATCAGCCCCAGCATTTT. It translates to CASRGLDYNQPQHF.

V gene TRBV12-3 or TRBV12-4 combines with J gene TRBJ1-2; D is possibly TRBD1 (5 bases). The V end lost 3 bases, the J end lost 7 bases, and 18 bases lay between the germline ends. The CDR3 length is 15 residues. CDR3 nucleotide sequence: TGTGCCAGCAGTTTGCTAGGGACGGGACTAGGTGGCTACACCTTC. This encodes CASSLLGTGLGGYTF.

The table lists this clonotype with a few counts. The chain combines TRBV5-5 with TRBJ2-7; TRBD1 might be the D (6 bases). V lost 4 bases to trimming and J lost 0 bases, with 14 bases between them. Germline-derived CDR1 and CDR2 are SGHKS and YYEKEE (reference sequence). This CDR3 region has 15 residues. The CDR3 sequence is CASSISDSNSYEQYF. The CDR3 DNA sequence: TGTGCCAGCAGCATATCGGACAGTAACTCCTACGAGCAGTACTTC.

V usage is TRBV11-2 and J usage is TRBJ1-2; possible D gene TRBD1, 5 bases. Germline V CDR1 and CDR2: SGHAT, FQNNGV. The CDR3 has 14 residues. The V and J ends lost 3 bases and 4 bases respectively, with 12 bases between them. In DNA form, the CDR3 reads TGTGCCAGCAGCTTCTTTAGGGGCGTCTATGGCTACACCTTC. As protein: CASSFFRGVYGYTF.

This sequence joins TRBV12-3 or TRBV12-4 and TRBJ2-7, with D hard to call. This CDR3 has 13 amino acids. In DNA form, the CDR3 reads TGTGCTAGTGGTATTTACACAGCTAGGGAGCAGTACTTC. It is translated as CASGIYTAREQYF.

A few counts support this clonotype. The gene calls are TRBV2 and TRBJ2-7, with 8 bases identical to TRBD1. The CDR3 contains 14 residues. Germline V lookup: CDR1 SNHLY, CDR2 FYNNEI. Unmatched junction bases numbered 6, after V lost 6 bases and J lost 2 bases. Here the CDR3 DNA reads TGTGCCAGCAGATCGGACAGGGTTGCCTACGAGCAGTACTTC. Its translation: CASRSDRVAYEQYF.

This clonotype was seen a few times. The rearrangement uses TRBV7-3 and TRBJ2-7, with a weak D call TRBD2 (5 bases). Trimming cost V 2 bases and J 3 bases, with 14 bases left between them. The CDR3 runs to 15 residues. Germline V lookup: CDR1 SGHTA, CDR2 FQGTGA. The DNA of the CDR3 is TGTGCCAGCAGCTTAGGGCTAGCTTCCAGCTACGAGCAGTACTTC. Translation: CASSLGLASSYEQYF.

The chain carries TRBV7-2 and TRBJ2-2; possibly TRBD2 for D (6 bases). Germline CDR1 reads SGHTA; CDR2 reads FQGNSA. Trimming took 3 bases from V and 7 from J, leaving 9 bases between them. This CDR3 has 13 residues. DNA of the CDR3: TGTGCCAGCAGCTTGGGGGGTGACGGGGAGCTGTTTTTT. It is translated as CASSLGGDGELFF.

Notes on this clonotype: Relative to the germline gene, one junction end is altered; a read error may explain this. This chain links TRBV7-6 with TRBJ1-1; unclear D gene. The CDR3 extends over 14 amino acids. Germline values: CDR1 SGHVS, CDR2 FNYEAQ. The CDR3 coding sequence is TGTGCCAGCAGTTTAGGGCTGGGAAGCACTGAAGCTTTCTTT. Translating it yields CASSLGLGSTEAFF.

V usage is TRBV6-1 and J usage is TRBJ1-2, with a possible D match to TRBD1 (5 bases). V shed 5 bases and J shed 4 bases, with 11 bases lying between them. Germline loops: CDR1 MNHNS, CDR2 SASEGT. The CDR3 runs 13 residues. The CDR3 coding sequence is TGTGCCAGCAGTATGACAGTAGTCTATGGCTACACCTTC. Amino acid sequence: CASSMTVVYGYTF.

The chain links TRBV6-1 to TRBJ1-6; 7 positions match TRBD1. Trimming cost V 4 bases and J 4 bases; bases outside gene matches: 7. Germline loops: CDR1 MNHNS, CDR2 SASEGT. This CDR3 is 16 amino acids long. CDR3 loop: CASSAGTDFYNSPLHF. The DNA for the CDR3 is TGTGCCAGCAGTGCCGGGACAGATTTTTATAATTCACCCCTCCACTTT.

The V gene is TRBV24-1, the J gene TRBJ2-7; a possible D gene is TRBD2 (5 bases). V dropped 5 bases and J dropped 8 bases, with 15 bases sitting between them. CDR3 length equals 13 residues. From germline, CDR1 is KGHDR and CDR2 SFDVKD. The CDR3 bases are TGTGCCACCAGTGTCAACGTGGGGAGTCAGCAGTACTTC. This translates into CATSVNVGSQQYF.

At least ten counts were recorded for this clonotype. V usage is TRBV29-1 and J usage is TRBJ1-5; D gene unclear. With 6 bases removed from V and 3 bases from J, the gap between germline ends came to 12 bases. The germline gives CDR1 SQVTM, CDR2 ANQGSEA. The length of the CDR3 is 13 residues. For the CDR3, the DNA is TGCAGCGTAGTACCGCAGGACAATCAGCCCCAGCATTTT. It translates to CSVVPQDNQPQHF.

V and J are TRBV29-1 and TRBJ2-7, with D possibly being TRBD2 (7 bases). V lost 4 bases and J lost 2, with 12 bases in between. Germline V gene lookup returns CDR1 SQVTM and CDR2 ANQGSEA. This CDR3 is 13 amino acids long. The CDR3 is CSVGRGATYEQYF. Written as DNA, the CDR3 is TGCAGCGTTGGCCGGGGGGCCACCTACGAGCAGTACTTC.